A selection of T cell receptor beta chains follows, all from one sample in a study of blood T cell repertoires in COVID-19. Here immunoSEQ multiplex PCR was the method, and the copy in TCRdb shows in-frame clones only, minus some. The repertoire holds about 110,000 clones, about nine tenths seen once, with around 1.2% in the top ten. The material sequenced was peripheral blood. All receptors come from a human donor in a cohort sampled during active COVID-19. CDR3s include the opening cysteine and the closing phenylalanine or tryptophan. D genes are given only for firm matches. Clone size appears in some rows only: once, few, many, or a class for an expanded clone.

d_gene,j_gene,v_gene,abundance,CDR3aa,CDR3nt
-,TRBJ1-1,TRBV4-2,-,CASSQASLREGAFF,TGTGCCAGCAGCCAAGCTTCATTGAGGGAGGGAGCTTTCTTT
-,TRBJ2-7,TRBV5-6,once,CASSLAGISYEQYF,TGTGCCAGCAGCTTGGCGGGAATTTCCTACGAGCAGTACTTC
TRBD1,TRBJ1-6,TRBV9,-,CASSVVAGGNSPLHF,TGTGCCAGCAGCGTAGTGGCAGGGGGGAATTCACCCCTCCACTTT
-,TRBJ2-7,TRBV19,-,CASSGFGEQYF,TGTGCCAGTAGCGGGTTCGGAGAGCAGTACTTC
-,TRBJ1-1,TRBV18,-,CASSPTQGDNTEAFF,TGTGCCAGCTCACCCACACAGGGAGATAACACTGAAGCTTTCTTT
-,TRBJ2-2,TRBV6-6,-,CASRPGGAGTGELFF,TGTGCCAGCCGCCCCGGCGGGGCAGGCACCGGGGAGCTGTTTTTT
-,TRBJ1-2,TRBV6-5,once,CASSFKPQGNHGYTF,TGTGCCAGCAGTTTCAAACCACAGGGAAATCATGGCTACACCTTC
-,TRBJ1-5,TRBV10-3,-,CAISEPKGGDGSNQPQHF,TGTGCCATCAGTGAGCCGAAAGGGGGAGACGGGAGCAATCAGCCCCAGCATTTT
-,TRBJ1-3,TRBV24-1,few,CATADRNSGNTIYF,TGTGCCACCGCCGACAGAAACTCTGGAAACACCATATATTTT
-,TRBJ1-2,TRBV19,once,CASTLAQGRGGYGYTF,TGTGCCAGTACCCTAGCTCAAGGCCGCGGAGGCTATGGCTACACCTTC
-,TRBJ2-5,TRBV7-6,-,CASSLGRGRQETQYF,TGTGCCAGCAGCTTAGGACGGGGGAGACAAGAGACCCAGTACTTC
-,TRBJ1-5,TRBV27,-,CASSSQDHQPQHF,TGTGCCAGCAGTTCCCAGGATCATCAGCCCCAGCATTTT
TRBD1,TRBJ1-2,TRBV6-4,-,CASSGQGAIRDYGYTF,TGTGCCAGCAGTGGGCAGGGGGCGATTAGAGACTATGGCTACACCTTC
TRBD2,TRBJ2-1,TRBV10-2,-,CASNKLAGEGNEQFF,TGCGCCAGCAATAAACTAGCGGGAGAGGGAAATGAGCAGTTCTTC
TRBD2,TRBJ2-7,TRBV7-2,-,CASSLDRATSAYEQYF,TGTGCCAGCAGCTTAGATCGGGCAACTAGCGCCTACGAGCAGTACTTC
-,TRBJ1-3,TRBV7-9,-,CASGLKGNTIYF,TGTGCCAGCGGCCTCAAAGGAAACACCATATATTTT
-,TRBJ1-5,TRBV4-3,-,CASSQDIVGTSSNQPQHF,TGCGCCAGCAGCCAAGATATAGTAGGGACATCAAGCAATCAGCCCCAGCATTTT
-,TRBJ2-5,TRBV12-5,-,CASASTGGAGYQETQYF,TGTGCTAGTGCCTCGACGGGTGGGGCGGGGTACCAAGAGACCCAGTACTTC
-,TRBJ2-2,TRBV18,-,CASSRGTGELFF,TGTGCCAGCTCTAGAGGTACCGGGGAGCTGTTTTTT
TRBD1,TRBJ1-6,TRBV6-5,-,CASSRGQVDSPLHF,TGTGCCAGCAGCAGGGGACAGGTGGATTCACCCCTCCACTTT
-,TRBJ2-5,TRBV18,-,CASSPLSPRGETQYF,TGTGCCAGCTCACCACTCTCCCCACGAGGAGAGACCCAGTACTTC
TRBD1,TRBJ2-3,TRBV4-2,-,CASSQADLFRDRGSDTQYF,TGTGCCAGCAGCCAAGCCGACCTCTTCCGGGACAGGGGCTCAGATACGCAGTATTTT
-,TRBJ2-5,TRBV5-1,-,CASSYGTTETQYF,TGCGCCAGCAGCTATGGGACAACGGAGACCCAGTACTTC
TRBD1,TRBJ2-3,TRBV11-2,-,CASSQGQGSTDTQYF,TGTGCCAGCAGCCAGGGACAGGGCAGCACAGATACGCAGTATTTT
TRBD2,TRBJ2-1,TRBV4-3,-,CASSYESGTYNEQFF,TGCGCCAGCAGCTATGAGAGCGGGACCTACAATGAGCAGTTCTTC
-,TRBJ1-3,TRBV5-5,-,CASSLATGISGNTIYF,TGTGCCAGCAGCTTGGCCACAGGTATCTCTGGAAACACCATATATTTT
TRBD1,TRBJ1-2,TRBV10-3,once,CAISYSTGGSGYTF,TGTGCCATCAGCTACTCGACAGGGGGATCTGGCTACACCTTC
TRBD1,TRBJ2-1,TRBV2,-,CASSEGQGPYNEQFF,TGTGCCAGCAGTGAAGGACAGGGGCCATACAATGAGCAGTTCTTC
TRBD2,TRBJ2-3,TRBV28,-,CASSRGRAGTDTQYF,TGTGCCAGCAGTCGCGGGAGGGCCGGCACAGATACGCAGTATTTT
-,TRBJ1-5,TRBV28,-,CASRPAGRIQPQHF,TGTGCCAGCAGACCGGCGGGAAGGATCCAGCCCCAGCATTTT
TRBD1,TRBJ2-7,TRBV5-4,-,CASSLGDRAPYEQYF,TGTGCCAGCAGCTTGGGGGACAGGGCTCCCTACGAGCAGTACTTC
TRBD2,TRBJ2-1,TRBV7-9,-,CASSLLSGLQTNEQFF,TGTGCCAGCAGCCTCCTCTCGGGACTACAAACGAATGAGCAGTTCTTC
TRBD1,TRBJ1-1,TRBV6-5,-,CASTADRGDTEAFF,TGTGCCAGCACCGCGGACAGGGGAGACACTGAAGCTTTCTTT
TRBD2,TRBJ2-1,TRBV5-1,-,CASSLAASGGPNEQFF,TGCGCCAGCAGCTTGGCCGCTAGCGGGGGACCCAATGAGCAGTTCTTC
TRBD1,TRBJ2-5,TRBV24-1,-,CATSDRTGGSQPQETQYF,TGTGCCACCAGTGATAGGACAGGGGGCTCCCAACCACAAGAGACCCAGTACTTC
-,TRBJ2-7,TRBV2,once,CASSGRGSGVLEQYF,TGTGCCAGCAGCGGAAGGGGCTCGGGGGTCCTCGAGCAGTACTTC
TRBD2,TRBJ2-1,TRBV4-3,-,CASSQVLAGGWSYNEQFF,TGCGCCAGCAGCCAAGTACTAGCGGGAGGTTGGTCCTACAATGAGCAGTTCTTC
-,TRBJ1-1,TRBV6-1,few,CASSEVRSTEAFF,TGTGCCAGCAGTGAAGTCAGGTCCACTGAAGCTTTCTTT
TRBD1,TRBJ1-6,TRBV28,-,CASRHRQGTNSPLHF,TGTGCCAGCAGGCATCGACAGGGTACAAATTCACCCCTCCACTTT
TRBD2,TRBJ2-1,TRBV5-1,-,CASSLGMRGGYNEQFF,TGCGCCAGCAGCTTGGGGATGCGGGGGGGTTACAATGAGCAGTTCTTC
TRBD1,TRBJ2-3,TRBV4-1,-,CASSPRTGVGTDTQYF,TGCGCCAGCAGCCCCAGGACAGGGGTTGGCACAGATACGCAGTATTTT
-,TRBJ2-1,TRBV6-5,once,CASSNPKLYNEQFF,TGTGCCAGCAGTAATCCTAAACTTTACAATGAGCAGTTCTTC
TRBD1,TRBJ2-1,TRBV15,-,CATSRHPGQGVHEQFF,TGTGCCACCAGCAGGCATCCGGGACAGGGGGTTCATGAGCAGTTCTTC
TRBD1,TRBJ1-4,TRBV2,-,CASGTGERKLFF,TGTGCCAGCGGGACAGGGGAGAGGAAACTGTTTTTT
TRBD1,TRBJ1-1,TRBV5-1,-,CASSFTRDRGAEAFF,TGCGCCAGCAGCTTTACAAGGGACAGGGGCGCTGAAGCTTTCTTT